The rows below give T cell receptor beta chains drawn from one sample of a study of T cell responses to AZD1222 COVID-19 vaccine. Assay used: immunoSEQ multiplex PCR; TCRdb lists only in-frame clones, some missing. The profile shows approximately 160,000 clones, approximately 89% of them singletons. The sample was peripheral blood, taken on day 0 of AZD1222 vaccination. The receptors were sampled from an adult in good health. CDR3s include the opening cysteine and the closing phenylalanine or tryptophan. Fields, in order: CDR3 length, J gene, V gene, D gene, CDR3 protein. A D gene is named only where the DNA matches it firmly.

len: 15
j_gene: TRBJ1-2
v_gene: TRBV7-2
d_gene: TRBD1
CDR3aa: CASSPWTGTSYGYTF

len: 18
j_gene: TRBJ2-3
v_gene: TRBV30
d_gene: -
CDR3aa: CAWSRRGLPLLSTDTQYF

len: 19
j_gene: TRBJ2-1
v_gene: TRBV7-9
d_gene: TRBD2
CDR3aa: CASSLRQTTSGGSYNEQFF

len: 17
j_gene: TRBJ1-1
v_gene: TRBV19
d_gene: -
CDR3aa: CASSIDRGTYQATEAFF

len: 18
j_gene: TRBJ2-3
v_gene: TRBV7-2
d_gene: TRBD2
CDR3aa: CASSLALRLAGPTDTQYF

len: 18
j_gene: TRBJ2-1
v_gene: TRBV7-8
d_gene: TRBD2
CDR3aa: CASSLRGAGMGSYNEQFF

len: 13
j_gene: TRBJ1-1
v_gene: TRBV7-9
d_gene: TRBD1
CDR3aa: CASSLAGGSEAFF

len: 15
j_gene: TRBJ1-2
v_gene: TRBV6-5
d_gene: TRBD1
CDR3aa: CASKLGQVGAYGYTF

len: 15
j_gene: TRBJ2-4
v_gene: TRBV6-5
d_gene: -
CDR3aa: CASSHGTAGENIQYF

len: 15
j_gene: TRBJ1-2
v_gene: TRBV19
d_gene: TRBD1
CDR3aa: CASSSAGTGAYGYTF

len: 13
j_gene: TRBJ2-1
v_gene: TRBV5-1
d_gene: -
CDR3aa: CASSPAEYNEQFF

len: 14
j_gene: TRBJ2-7
v_gene: TRBV18
d_gene: TRBD2
CDR3aa: CASSQGLAGMLEYF

len: 11
j_gene: TRBJ1-2
v_gene: TRBV25-1
d_gene: -
CDR3aa: CASSEQGGHFF

len: 17
j_gene: TRBJ1-5
v_gene: TRBV9
d_gene: -
CDR3aa: CASSALKGRESNQPQHF

len: 14
j_gene: TRBJ2-7
v_gene: TRBV6-2/TRBV6-3
d_gene: TRBD1
CDR3aa: CASSLRDRDYEQYF

len: 14
j_gene: TRBJ2-1
v_gene: TRBV6-5
d_gene: TRBD1
CDR3aa: CASSPGTARHEQFF

len: 16
j_gene: TRBJ1-5
v_gene: TRBV6-5
d_gene: -
CDR3aa: CASSFTGRHSNQPQHF

len: 13
j_gene: TRBJ1-4
v_gene: TRBV16
d_gene: -
CDR3aa: CASSGSHGEKLFF

len: 14
j_gene: TRBJ2-3
v_gene: TRBV10-3
d_gene: -
CDR3aa: CAIKATGATDTQYF

len: 15
j_gene: TRBJ2-1
v_gene: TRBV24-1
d_gene: -
CDR3aa: CATSDFNRGGGEQFF

len: 15
j_gene: TRBJ2-2
v_gene: TRBV5-4
d_gene: -
CDR3aa: CASSLALGSTGELFF

len: 13
j_gene: TRBJ1-2
v_gene: TRBV7-3
d_gene: TRBD1
CDR3aa: CASSRTGDYGYTF

len: 15
j_gene: TRBJ1-5
v_gene: TRBV10-3
d_gene: -
CDR3aa: CAISEQAGVNQPQHF

len: 14
j_gene: TRBJ1-2
v_gene: TRBV5-1
d_gene: -
CDR3aa: CASSSLTGSDGYTF

len: 15
j_gene: TRBJ2-2
v_gene: TRBV6-2/TRBV6-3
d_gene: TRBD2
CDR3aa: CASSSHNGLAGELFF

len: 12
j_gene: TRBJ2-1
v_gene: TRBV6-4
d_gene: -
CDR3aa: CASGEPTGEQFF

len: 13
j_gene: TRBJ1-2
v_gene: TRBV7-9
d_gene: -
CDR3aa: CASSLRDTSGYTF

len: 14
j_gene: TRBJ1-3
v_gene: TRBV30
d_gene: -
CDR3aa: CAWSEGDWGTAIYF

len: 12
j_gene: TRBJ2-1
v_gene: TRBV28
d_gene: -
CDR3aa: CASSLTGLEQFF

len: 16
j_gene: TRBJ2-2
v_gene: TRBV6-6
d_gene: TRBD2
CDR3aa: CASSRLAGGGTGELFF

len: 13
j_gene: TRBJ1-2
v_gene: TRBV25-1
d_gene: -
CDR3aa: CASSEHTDYGYTF

len: 16
j_gene: TRBJ1-6
v_gene: TRBV5-5
d_gene: -
CDR3aa: CASHGRGSSYNSPLHF

len: 14
j_gene: TRBJ2-5
v_gene: TRBV25-1
d_gene: -
CDR3aa: CASKPPTPQETQYF

len: 20
j_gene: TRBJ2-2
v_gene: TRBV5-1
d_gene: TRBD2
CDR3aa: CASSLGPAGTSGKNTGELFF

len: 16
j_gene: TRBJ1-2
v_gene: TRBV10-3
d_gene: TRBD1
CDR3aa: CAISTMPGQGSYGYTF

len: 14
j_gene: TRBJ1-1
v_gene: TRBV10-3
d_gene: -
CDR3aa: CAISTGTQNTEAFF

len: 15
j_gene: TRBJ2-1
v_gene: TRBV30
d_gene: -
CDR3aa: CAWSGLAVRIDEQFF

len: 15
j_gene: TRBJ2-1
v_gene: TRBV27
d_gene: -
CDR3aa: CASSLDRQAYNEQFF

len: 15
j_gene: TRBJ2-7
v_gene: TRBV7-8
d_gene: -
CDR3aa: CASSLTDRAAYEQYF

len: 15
j_gene: TRBJ1-2
v_gene: TRBV9
d_gene: TRBD1
CDR3aa: CASSVNGQGNYGYTF

len: 11
j_gene: TRBJ2-7
v_gene: TRBV6-5
d_gene: -
CDR3aa: CASRASYEQYF